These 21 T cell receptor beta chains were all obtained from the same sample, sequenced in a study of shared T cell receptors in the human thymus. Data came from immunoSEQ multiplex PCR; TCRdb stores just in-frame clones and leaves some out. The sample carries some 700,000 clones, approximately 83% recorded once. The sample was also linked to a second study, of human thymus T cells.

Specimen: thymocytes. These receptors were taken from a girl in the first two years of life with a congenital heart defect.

The CDR3 loop reads CAWGAGQGFGNTIYF. The CDR3 DNA is TGTGCCTGGGGGGCGGGACAGGGGTTTGGAAACACCATATATTTT. The chain carries TRBV30 and TRBJ1-3; 10 nucleotides agree with TRBD1. The CDR3 spans 15 residues. From germline, CDR1 is GTSNPN and CDR2 SVGIG (reference sequence). Trimming cost V 5 bases and J 3 bases; bases outside gene matches: 7.

The CDR3 is CSVVFGGPVYEQYF. The CDR3 coding sequence is TGCAGCGTTGTCTTCGGGGGTCCCGTGTACGAGCAGTACTTC. The chain is built from TRBV29-1 and TRBJ2-7; D may be TRBD2 (6 bases). Looked up from germline, CDR1 is SQVTM and CDR2 is ANQGSEA. The CDR3 loop spans 14 amino acids. V lost 4 bases, J lost 4 bases, and 17 bases lay in between.

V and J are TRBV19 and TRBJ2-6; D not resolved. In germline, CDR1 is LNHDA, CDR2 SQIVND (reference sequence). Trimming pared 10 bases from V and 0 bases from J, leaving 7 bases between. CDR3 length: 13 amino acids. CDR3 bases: TGTGCCACCAGGCACTCTGGGGCCAACGTCCTGACTTTC. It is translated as CATRHSGANVLTF.

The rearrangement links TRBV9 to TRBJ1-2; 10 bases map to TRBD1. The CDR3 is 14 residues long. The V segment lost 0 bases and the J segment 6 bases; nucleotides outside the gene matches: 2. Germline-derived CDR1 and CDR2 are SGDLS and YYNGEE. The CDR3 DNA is TGTGCCAGCAGCGTAGGGGACAGGGGAGATGGCTACACCTTC. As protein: CASSVGDRGDGYTF.

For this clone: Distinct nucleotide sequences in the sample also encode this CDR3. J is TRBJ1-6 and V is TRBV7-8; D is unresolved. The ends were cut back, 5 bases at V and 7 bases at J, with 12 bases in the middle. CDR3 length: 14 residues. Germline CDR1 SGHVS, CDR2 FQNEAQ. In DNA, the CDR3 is TGTGCCAGCAGCGCCGCACGAGAAAATTCACCCCTCCACTTT. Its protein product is CASSAARENSPLHF.

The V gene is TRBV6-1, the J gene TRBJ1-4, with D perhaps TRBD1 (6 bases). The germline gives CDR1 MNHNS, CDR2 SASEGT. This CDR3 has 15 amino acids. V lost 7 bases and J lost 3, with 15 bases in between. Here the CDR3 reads CASTRTGWSNEKLFF. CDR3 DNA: TGTGCCAGCACCAGAACAGGGTGGTCTAATGAAAAACTGTTTTTT.

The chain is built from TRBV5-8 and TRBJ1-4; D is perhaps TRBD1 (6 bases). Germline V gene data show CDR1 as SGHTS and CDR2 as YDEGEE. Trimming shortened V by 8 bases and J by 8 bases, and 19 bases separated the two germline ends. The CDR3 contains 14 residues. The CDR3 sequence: CARPQGNFGEKLFF. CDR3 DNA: TGTGCCAGGCCTCAGGGGAATTTTGGGGAAAAACTGTTTTTT.

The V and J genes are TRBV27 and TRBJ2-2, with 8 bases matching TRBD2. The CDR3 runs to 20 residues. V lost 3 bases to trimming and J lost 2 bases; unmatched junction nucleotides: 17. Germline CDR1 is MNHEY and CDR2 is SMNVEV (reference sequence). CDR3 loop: CASSFPAMKRGRINTGELFF. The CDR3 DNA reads TGTGCCAGCAGTTTCCCTGCTATGAAGCGGGGGAGAATAAACACCGGGGAGCTGTTTTTT.

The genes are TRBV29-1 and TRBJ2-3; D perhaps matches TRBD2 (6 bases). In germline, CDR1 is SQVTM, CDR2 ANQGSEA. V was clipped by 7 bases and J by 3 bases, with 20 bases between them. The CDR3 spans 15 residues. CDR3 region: CSARWAGGRTDTQYF. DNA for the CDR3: TGCAGCGCTAGGTGGGCCGGGGGTAGAACAGATACGCAGTATTTT.

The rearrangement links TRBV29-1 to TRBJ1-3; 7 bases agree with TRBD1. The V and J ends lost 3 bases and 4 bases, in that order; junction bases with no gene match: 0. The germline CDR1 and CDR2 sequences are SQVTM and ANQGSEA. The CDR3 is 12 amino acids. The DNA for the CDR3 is TGCAGCGTTGAGACAGGGGGAAACACCATATATTTT. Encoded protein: CSVETGGNTIYF.

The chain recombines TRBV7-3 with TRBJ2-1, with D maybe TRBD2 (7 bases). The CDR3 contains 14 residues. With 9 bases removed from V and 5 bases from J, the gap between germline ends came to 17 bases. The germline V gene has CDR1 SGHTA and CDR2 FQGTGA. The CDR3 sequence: CASTPGGLDNEQFF. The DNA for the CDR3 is TGTGCCAGTACCCCGGGGGGCCTCGACAATGAGCAGTTCTTC.

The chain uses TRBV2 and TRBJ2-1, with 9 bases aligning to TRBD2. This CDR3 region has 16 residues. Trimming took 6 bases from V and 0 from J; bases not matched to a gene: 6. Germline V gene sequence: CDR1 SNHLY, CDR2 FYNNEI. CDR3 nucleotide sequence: TGTGCCAGCAGGGCTAGCGGGGAAAGCTCCTACAATGAGCAGTTCTTC. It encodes CASRASGESSYNEQFF.

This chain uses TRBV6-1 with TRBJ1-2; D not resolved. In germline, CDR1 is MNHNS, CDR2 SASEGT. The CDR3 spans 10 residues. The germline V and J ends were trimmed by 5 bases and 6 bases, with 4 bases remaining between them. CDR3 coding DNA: TGTGCCAGCAGTATCAATGGCTACACCTTC. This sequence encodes CASSINGYTF.

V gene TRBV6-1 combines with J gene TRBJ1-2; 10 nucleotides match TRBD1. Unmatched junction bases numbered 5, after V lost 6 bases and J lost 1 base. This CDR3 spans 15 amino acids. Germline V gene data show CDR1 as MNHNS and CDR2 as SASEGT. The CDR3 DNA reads TGTGCCAGCAGCCACGGACAGGGGGGTAACTATGGCTACACCTTC. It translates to CASSHGQGGNYGYTF.

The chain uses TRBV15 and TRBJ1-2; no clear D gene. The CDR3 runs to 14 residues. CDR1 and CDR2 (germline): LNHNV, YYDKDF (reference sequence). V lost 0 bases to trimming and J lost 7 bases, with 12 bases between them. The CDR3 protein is CATSRDLGLPGYTF. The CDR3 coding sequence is TGTGCCACCAGCAGAGATCTAGGACTCCCTGGCTACACCTTC.

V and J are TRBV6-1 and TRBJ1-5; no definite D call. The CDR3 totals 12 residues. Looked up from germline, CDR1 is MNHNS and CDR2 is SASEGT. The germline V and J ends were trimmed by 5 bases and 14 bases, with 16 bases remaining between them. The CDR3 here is CASSSFRRAEHF. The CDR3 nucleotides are TGTGCCAGCAGTTCATTCCGGAGGGCCGAGCATTTT.

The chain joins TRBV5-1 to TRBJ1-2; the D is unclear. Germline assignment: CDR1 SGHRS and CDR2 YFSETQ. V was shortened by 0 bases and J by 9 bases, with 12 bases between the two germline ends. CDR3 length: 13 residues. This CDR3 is CASSLVSFDSYTF. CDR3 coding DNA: TGCGCCAGCAGCTTGGTTAGTTTTGACAGCTACACCTTC.

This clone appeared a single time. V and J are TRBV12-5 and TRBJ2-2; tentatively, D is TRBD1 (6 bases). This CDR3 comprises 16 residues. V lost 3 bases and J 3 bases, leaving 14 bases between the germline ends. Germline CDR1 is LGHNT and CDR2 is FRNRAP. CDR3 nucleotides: TGTGCTAGTGGTTTCGAACGGGGACAATACACCGGGGAGCTGTTTTTT. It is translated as CASGFERGQYTGELFF.

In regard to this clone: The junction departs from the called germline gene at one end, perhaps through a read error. The CDR3 DNA sequence: TGTGCCAGCACCCCGGGACAGGATAATGAAGAACTGTTTTTT. Its translation is CASTPGQDNEELFF. This chain links TRBV6-4 with TRBJ1-4; 8 bases align to TRBD1. The CDR3 runs to 14 residues. Germline values: CDR1 MRHNA, CDR2 SNTAGT.

CDR3 in DNA: TGTGCCAGCAGCTGGTGGGGCGAATCGAAGCCCCAGCATTTT. Its protein product is CASSWWGESKPQHF. The rearrangement uses TRBV7-2 and TRBJ1-5, with TRBD1 as a possible D gene (5 bases). The V gene lost 4 bases and the J gene lost 8 bases, with 15 bases spanning the gap. Looked up from germline, CDR1 is SGHTA and CDR2 is FQGNSA. The CDR3 is made up of 14 amino acids.

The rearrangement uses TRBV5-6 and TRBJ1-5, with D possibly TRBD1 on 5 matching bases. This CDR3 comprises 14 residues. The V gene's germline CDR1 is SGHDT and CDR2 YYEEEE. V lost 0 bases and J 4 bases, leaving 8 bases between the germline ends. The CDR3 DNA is TGTGCCAGCAGCTTGGGACAGAGTAATCAGCCCCAGCATTTT. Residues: CASSLGQSNQPQHF.